The 25 T cell receptor beta chains reported below all come from one sample, sequenced in a study of spatial heterogeneity in lung cancer. Regarding time point: sample taken at primary tumor resection. TCRdb re-called the 5' RACE reads through MiXCR, storing one row per CDR3 protein. Counted here are 5,500 to 7,000 distinct CDR3 sequences, approximately 13% occurring once; the ten biggest clones make up roughly 20%. This specimen consisted of normal lung tissue next to the tumor, obtained at surgery. These receptors all stem from a female donor with early-stage non-small cell lung cancer.

This clonotype was counted many times. The V gene is TRBV18, the J gene TRBJ2-1; the D gene is possibly TRBD2 (6 bases). Germline CDR1 and CDR2: KGHSH and LQKENI. The CDR3 length is 15 residues. Trimming took off 0 bases at V and 7 bases at J, with 13 bases between the two ends. As DNA, the CDR3 is TGTGCCAGCTCACCACCGGCGGGCCGGGGGAATGAGCAGTTCTTC. Translated: CASSPPAGRGNEQFF.

The table lists this clonotype with many counts. The V gene is TRBV7-2, the J gene TRBJ2-4; 7 bases line up with TRBD1. From germline, CDR1 is SGHTA and CDR2 FQGNSA. V dropped 4 bases and J dropped 9; count of bases not matched to a gene: 9. This CDR3 comprises 14 residues. The CDR3 sequence is CASSSTGAGGIQYF. The CDR3 nucleotides read TGTGCCAGCAGCTCAACAGGGGCTGGCGGCATTCAGTACTTC.

This clonotype was seen repeatedly, ten times or more. The chain has TRBV29-1 and TRBJ2-7; TRBD2 aligns across 10 bases. This CDR3 spans 18 amino acids. CDR1 and CDR2 (germline): SQVTM, ANQGSEA. V lost 1 base and J lost 4; bases outside the gene matches: 16. The CDR3 nucleotides read TGCAGCGTTGAAGGAGTAGCGGGAGGCCATCAGGGCGGGTACGAGCAGTACTTC. This encodes CSVEGVAGGHQGGYEQYF.

This clonotype was counted at least ten times. The V gene is TRBV2, the J gene TRBJ2-7; 8 bases match TRBD1. There are 15 residues in the CDR3. The germline gives CDR1 SNHLY, CDR2 FYNNEI. The V and J ends lost 0 bases and 9 bases, in that order; junction bases with no gene match: 10. The CDR3 is CASSEASAGGARQYF. The CDR3 DNA follows: TGTGCCAGCAGTGAAGCTAGCGCAGGGGGCGCAAGGCAGTACTTC.

This clonotype was detected many times. The rearrangement links TRBV19 to TRBJ1-1; D not certain. The germline V gene has CDR1 LNHDA and CDR2 SQIVND (reference sequence). With 5 bases removed from V and 5 bases from J, the gap between germline ends came to 12 bases. The CDR3 contains 13 residues. The CDR3, as DNA: TGTGCCAGTAGTCAGGCGCCGGGGACTGAAGCTTTCTTT. Protein product: CASSQAPGTEAFF.

In its sample, this clonotype is medium-sized. The gene calls are TRBV7-2 and TRBJ1-2; 7 bases map to TRBD1. The CDR3 consists of 17 residues. The junction had 12 bases not matched to a gene; V was cut back by 2 bases and J by 3 bases. CDR1 is SGHTA, CDR2 FQGNSA, per germline. The CDR3 sequence is CASSLSAGGYPHYGYTF. The CDR3 DNA is TGTGCCAGCAGCTTAAGCGCAGGGGGTTATCCCCACTATGGCTACACCTTC. The full variable domain, completed using reference TRBV7-2 and TRBJ1-2, is GAGVSQSPSNKVTEKGKDVELRCDPISGHTALYWYRQSLGQGLEFLIYFQGNSAPDKSGLPSDRFSAERTGGSVSTLTIQRTQQEDSAVYLCASSLSAGGYPHYGYTFGSGTRLTVV.

This clonotype was detected many times. CDR3 in DNA: TGCAGTGCTAGAGATAGCGGGGCTGTGCAGCCCCAGCATTTT. It translates to CSARDSGAVQPQHF. The chain links TRBV20-1 to TRBJ1-5; D perhaps matches TRBD1 (5 bases). The CDR3 spans 14 residues. CDR1 is DFQATT and CDR2 is SNEGSKA in the germline V gene (reference sequence). V was cut by 0 bases and J by 7 bases, with 13 bases left in between.

Relative to its sample, this clonotype is medium-sized. The V and J genes are TRBV14 and TRBJ1-2; no clear D gene. The CDR3 is 13 residues long. Germline CDR1 is SGHDN and CDR2 is FVKESK. V shed 1 base and J shed 9 bases, with 12 bases lying between them. The CDR3 nucleotides are TGTGCCAGCAGCCAAGGGCCTGCCCCTAGCTACACCTTC. Residues: CASSQGPAPSYTF.

There are many counts of this clonotype. The chain links TRBV11-2 to TRBJ2-5; no firm D call. The CDR3 is 12 amino acids. The germline V gene has CDR1 SGHAT and CDR2 FQNNGV. Trimming removed 5 bases from V and 3 bases from J, with 7 bases in between. CDR3 region: CASSVMEETQYF. The CDR3, as DNA: TGTGCCAGCAGCGTCATGGAAGAGACCCAGTACTTC.

This clonotype occurred many times. This rearrangement joins TRBV2 to TRBJ1-1, with TRBD1 matching 8 bases. Germline CDR1 is SNHLY and CDR2 is FYNNEI. The length of the CDR3 is 15 residues. Germline trimming cut 6 bases from V and 1 base from J; bases unmatched to any gene: 7. CDR3 region: CASRADGTGNTEAFF. CDR3 bases: TGTGCCAGCAGGGCTGATGGGACAGGGAACACTGAAGCTTTCTTT.

Ten or more counts support this clonotype. The chain recombines TRBV29-1 with TRBJ2-4; D unclear. Germline V gene sequence: CDR1 SQVTM, CDR2 ANQGSEA. The CDR3 extends over 10 amino acids. V lost 7 bases to trimming and J lost 8 bases, with 9 bases between them. CDR3 sequence (DNA): TGCAGCGGGAAGTTAGACATTCAGTACTTC. It is translated as CSGKLDIQYF.

In its sample, this clonotype is medium-sized. This chain links TRBV30 with TRBJ1-6; tentatively, D is TRBD1 (5 bases). The CDR3 spans 16 residues. V dropped 4 bases and J dropped 7 bases, with 20 bases sitting between them. Germline V CDR1 and CDR2: GTSNPN, SVGIG (reference sequence). CDR3 nucleotide sequence: TGTGCCTGGACCCTCGTCGAACCGGGGCTCAATTCACCCCTCCACTTT. The encoded protein is CAWTLVEPGLNSPLHF.

The chain uses TRBV5-1 and TRBJ1-4, with TRBD1 as a possible D gene (5 bases). V lost 5 bases to trimming and J lost 6 bases, with 14 bases between them. The germline V gene has CDR1 SGHRS and CDR2 YFSETQ. The CDR3 extends over 14 amino acids. In nucleotides, the CDR3 is TGCGCCAGCAGACAGGACACTGGATATGAAAAACTGTTTTTT. Translated, it gives CASRQDTGYEKLFF.

By proportion, this clonotype is medium-sized (0.01 to 0.1%). CDR3 loop: CASSYGDSLLTEAFF. For the CDR3, the DNA is TGTGCCAGCAGTTACGGGGACAGTCTGCTCACTGAAGCTTTCTTT. The genes are TRBV6-6 and TRBJ1-1; 7 positions agree with TRBD1. There are 15 residues in the CDR3. V dropped 2 bases and J dropped 4; count of bases not matched to a gene: 7. Germline V lookup: CDR1 MNHNY, CDR2 SVGAGI (reference sequence).

This clonotype was counted ten times or more. V gene TRBV4-2 combines with J gene TRBJ2-6; 11 bases are a match to TRBD1. The germline gives CDR1 LGHNA, CDR2 YNFKEQ. V was clipped by 3 bases and J by 0 bases; unmatched bases: 4. CDR3 length: 18 amino acids. CDR3 amino acids: CASSHTGTGGSGANVLTF. Written as DNA, the CDR3 is TGTGCCAGCAGCCATACCGGGACAGGGGGCTCTGGGGCCAACGTCCTGACTTTC.

This clonotype was detected ten times or more. The rearrangement joins TRBV5-5 to TRBJ2-1; no clear D. Trimming stripped 4 bases from V and 7 bases from J, with 15 bases between. The CDR3 has 14 amino acids. Germline loops: CDR1 SGHKS, CDR2 YYEKEE (reference sequence). Written as DNA, the CDR3 is TGTGCCAGCAGCCTAGGTGGAGCTATTAATGAGCAGTTCTTC. Translated: CASSLGGAINEQFF.

This clonotype was seen a few times. V is TRBV6-1 and J is TRBJ2-7; D might be TRBD1 (6 bases). Per the germline V gene, CDR1 is MNHNS and CDR2 is SASEGT. The CDR3 is 14 amino acids. V was clipped by 8 bases and J by 2 bases, with 16 bases between them. CDR3 in amino acids: CASDRTVLTYEQYF. CDR3 in DNA: TGTGCCAGCGATCGGACAGTCTTAACCTACGAGCAGTACTTC.

The chain employs TRBV10-2 and TRBJ2-3; maybe TRBD1 (6 bases). Germline V gene sequence: CDR1 WSHSY, CDR2 SAAADI. There are 13 residues in the CDR3. V dropped 10 bases and J dropped 5 bases, with 16 bases sitting between them. CDR3 region: CAISRGVRDTQYF. The CDR3 coding sequence is TGCGCCATATCCAGGGGAGTTCGAGATACGCAGTATTTT.

This clonotype was counted ten times or more. The V and J genes are TRBV7-2 and TRBJ1-6, with D possibly matching TRBD1 (5 bases). Looked up from germline, CDR1 is SGHTA and CDR2 is FQGNSA. The CDR3 contains 14 residues. Between the trimmed V and J ends, which lost 3 bases and 10 bases, there was a span of 13 bases. The CDR3 loop is CASSFQGWDSPLHF. CDR3 in DNA: TGTGCCAGCAGCTTTCAGGGATGGGACTCACCCCTCCACTTT.

This clonotype was counted many times. This chain connects TRBV4-1 to TRBJ2-2; D uncertain. CDR1 MGHRA and CDR2 YSYEKL come from the germline V gene. Trimming cost V 4 bases and J 5 bases, with 5 bases left between them. The CDR3 spans 12 residues. The CDR3 region is CASSPTTGELFF. The CDR3 DNA follows: TGCGCCAGCAGCCCGACTACCGGGGAGCTGTTTTTT.

The sample holds many counts of this clonotype. This chain uses TRBV29-1 with TRBJ2-5; possible D gene TRBD1, 6 bases. This CDR3 spans 13 amino acids. The germline V gene has CDR1 SQVTM and CDR2 ANQGSEA. Between the trimmed V and J ends, which lost 7 bases and 4 bases, there was a span of 16 bases. The DNA for the CDR3 is TGCAGCGGCGAGGGGGAAAACGTAGAGACCCAGTACTTC. Its translation: CSGEGENVETQYF.

There are a few counts of this clonotype. This chain joins TRBV9 and TRBJ1-6, with TRBD1 matching over 8 bases. Germline loops: CDR1 SGDLS, CDR2 YYNGEE. CDR3 length: 14 amino acids. The J segment lost 6 bases and the V segment lost 4 bases, leaving 3 bases of the junction unmatched. CDR3 in amino acids: CASSPTGVNSPLHF. CDR3 DNA: TGTGCCAGCAGCCCGACAGGGGTTAATTCACCCCTCCACTTT.

By its share, this clonotype is medium-sized. This chain connects TRBV6-2 or TRBV6-3 to TRBJ2-5; 7 nucleotides align to TRBD1. V lost 6 bases to trimming and J lost 7 bases; unmatched junction nucleotides: 14. The germline V gene encodes CDR1 MNHEY and CDR2 SVGEGT. The CDR3 is 15 amino acids. DNA for the CDR3: TGTGCCAGCAGACCAAAGACAGGGACGACGGGGACCCAGTACTTC. This encodes CASRPKTGTTGTQYF.

CDR3: CASSGAAGRGDTQYF. CDR3 nucleotides: TGTGCCAGCAGTGGGGCAGCCGGCCGCGGAGATACGCAGTATTTT. The chain couples TRBV12-3 or TRBV12-4 to TRBJ2-3; D might be TRBD1 (5 bases). CDR3 length equals 15 residues. The V and J ends lost 5 bases and 5 bases respectively, with 17 bases between them.

By share of the sample, this clonotype is medium-sized (0.01 to 0.1%). V usage is TRBV12-3 or TRBV12-4 and J usage is TRBJ1-5; TRBD1 is a possible D gene (5 bases). Trimming stripped 5 bases from V and 7 bases from J, with 15 bases between. The CDR3 is 14 residues long. CDR3 region: CASSTTWGNQPQHF. The CDR3 nucleotides are TGTGCCAGCAGTACGACCTGGGGGAACCAGCCCCAGCATTTT.